The 21 T cell receptor beta chains below come from one sample, sequenced in a study of cytomegalovirus exposure and HLA in healthy donors. 13 Jbeta primers and 60 Vbeta primers were used for the PCR. Profiling relied on immunoSEQ multiplex PCR, and the TCRdb table lists in-frame clones only, not all of them. The listing records 100,000 to 150,000 clones. The sample was PBMCs. The receptors were sampled from a man aged 18 to 35 in good health and CMV-seronegative.

This rearrangement joins TRBV27 to TRBJ2-7, with a possible D match to TRBD1 (6 bases). CDR3 length: 13 amino acids. The V and J ends lost 6 bases and 3 bases respectively, with 12 bases between them. Germline CDR1 is MNHEY and CDR2 is SMNVEV (reference sequence). The CDR3 spells CASRETGHYEQYF. DNA for the CDR3: TGTGCCAGCAGGGAGACAGGACACTACGAGCAGTACTTC.

The V and J genes are TRBV7-3 and TRBJ2-1; 10 bases map to TRBD2. J lost 4 bases, V lost 7 bases, and 4 bases had no gene match. The CDR3 is 14 residues long. The germline V gene has CDR1 SGHTA and CDR2 FQGTGA. The CDR3 DNA is TGTGCCAGCAAACCTAGCGGGGGTTACAATGAGCAGTTCTTC. It translates to CASKPSGGYNEQFF.

V usage is TRBV6-5 and J usage is TRBJ1-1; possible D gene TRBD1, 6 bases. The CDR3 is 14 amino acids. The V and J ends lost 6 bases and 2 bases respectively, with 13 bases between them. CDR1 MNHEY and CDR2 SVGAGI come from the germline V gene. CDR3 sequence reads: CASSRTDYNTEAFF. The CDR3 DNA is TGTGCCAGCAGCAGGACAGACTACAACACTGAAGCTTTCTTT.

The chain joins TRBV7-8 to TRBJ2-7, with 9 positions matching TRBD1. Germline assignment: CDR1 SGHVS and CDR2 FQNEAQ. The ends lost 1 base at V and 2 bases at J; junction bases unmatched: 3. There are 15 residues in the CDR3. Here the CDR3 reads CASSLGDRATYEQYF. The CDR3 DNA reads TGTGCCAGCAGCTTAGGGGACAGGGCCACCTACGAGCAGTACTTC. Full variable domain (outside the CDR3, taken from reference TRBV7-8 and TRBJ2-7): GAGVSQSPRYKVAKRGQDVALRCDPISGHVSLFWYQQALGQGPEFLTYFQNEAQLDKSGLPSDRFFAERPEGSVSTLKIQRTQQEDSAVYLCASSLGDRATYEQYFGPGTRLTVT.

This rearrangement joins TRBV14 to TRBJ1-1, with 7 bases aligning to TRBD1. The V gene's germline CDR1 is SGHDN and CDR2 FVKESK. CDR3 size: 15 residues. V was clipped by 2 bases and J by 1 base; unmatched bases: 4. CDR3 loop: CASSQLTGANTEAFF. The CDR3 DNA reads TGTGCCAGCAGCCAACTTACAGGGGCGAACACTGAAGCTTTCTTT.

The V call is TRBV7-2, the J call TRBJ1-5; 7 nucleotides align to TRBD1. The germline CDR1 and CDR2 sequences are SGHTA and FQGNSA. This CDR3 region has 15 residues. V was clipped by 3 bases and J by 0 bases; unmatched bases: 2. For the CDR3, the DNA is TGTGCCAGCAGCTTTGGACAGGCTAGCAATCAGCCCCAGCATTTT. Its translation is CASSFGQASNQPQHF.

This chain joins TRBV11-2 and TRBJ1-3, with 8 bases identical to TRBD1. V dropped 5 bases and J dropped 4; count of bases not matched to a gene: 7. The CDR3 is made up of 15 amino acids. The germline CDR1 and CDR2 sequences are SGHAT and FQNNGV. The CDR3 loop is CASSPDRDAGNTIYF. The DNA of the CDR3 is TGTGCCAGCAGCCCGGACAGGGACGCCGGAAACACCATATATTTT.

Details on this clone: The sample carries other DNA sequences with the same CDR3. The chain couples TRBV6-5 to TRBJ2-2; 8 positions match TRBD1. V shed 2 bases, J shed 1 base, and the junction held 0 bases outside the gene matches. Germline CDR1 and CDR2: MNHEY and SVGAGI. The CDR3 is made up of 15 amino acids. In DNA, the CDR3 is TGTGCCAGCAGTTACGACAGGGGGAACACCGGGGAGCTGTTTTTT. Its protein product is CASSYDRGNTGELFF.

V gene TRBV4-1 combines with J gene TRBJ1-1, with 7 bases identical to TRBD1. This CDR3 region has 18 residues. Looked up from germline, CDR1 is MGHRA and CDR2 is YSYEKL. V dropped 3 bases and J dropped 0; count of bases not matched to a gene: 13. CDR3 nucleotides: TGCGCCAGCAGCCAGACCATAGTGAGGGGGCCGGTGAACACTGAAGCTTTCTTT. Its translation is CASSQTIVRGPVNTEAFF.

This sequence joins TRBV5-4 and TRBJ2-5, with 7 bases lining up with TRBD2. Germline-derived CDR1 and CDR2 are SGHNT and YYREEE (reference sequence). The CDR3 spans 13 residues. V lost 4 bases, J lost 2 bases, and 2 bases stayed unmatched. The CDR3 DNA is TGTGCCAGCAGCGGACTAGTGCAAGAGACCCAGTACTTC. Its protein is CASSGLVQETQYF. Variable domain in full (rest from reference TRBV5-4 and TRBJ2-5): ETGVTQSPTHLIKTRGQQVTLRCSSQSGHNTVSWYQQALGQGPQFIFQYYREEENGRGNFPPRFSGLQFPNYSSELNVNALELDDSALYLCASSGLVQETQYFGPGTRLLVL.

The chain carries TRBV7-9 and TRBJ2-7; D remains unclear. CDR1 SEHNR and CDR2 FQNEAQ come from the germline V gene (reference sequence). CDR3 length: 12 amino acids. V shed 5 bases and J shed 5 bases, with 10 bases lying between them. CDR3 residues: CASSLSANEQYF. CDR3 DNA: TGTGCCAGCAGCCTGTCCGCGAACGAGCAGTACTTC. The variable domain in full, completed from reference TRBV7-9 and TRBJ2-7, reads DTGVSQNPRHKITKRGQNVTFRCDPISEHNRLYWYRQTLGQGPEFLTYFQNEAQLEKSRLLSDRFSAERPKGSFSTLEIQRTEQGDSAMYLCASSLSANEQYFGPGTRLTVT.

This chain links TRBV27 with TRBJ1-2, with D tentatively TRBD1 (6 bases). The CDR3 length is 14 residues. V lost 6 bases, J lost 3 bases, and 14 bases lay in between. The germline V gene has CDR1 MNHEY and CDR2 SMNVEV (reference sequence). In DNA form, the CDR3 reads TGTGCCAGCAGATTGACAGGAACCTACTATGGCTACACCTTC. It yields the protein CASRLTGTYYGYTF.

The J gene is TRBJ2-3, the V gene TRBV2; D gene ambiguous. This CDR3 has 14 amino acids. CDR1 and CDR2 (germline): SNHLY, FYNNEI. The ends were cut back, 2 bases at V and 3 bases at J, with 9 bases in the middle. In DNA, the CDR3 is TGTGCCAGCAGTGAAACTGCGATGACAGATACGCAGTATTTT. Translating it yields CASSETAMTDTQYF. The whole variable domain, remainder taken from reference TRBV2 and TRBJ2-3, is EPEVTQTPSHQVTQMGQEVILRCVPISNHLYFYWYRQILGQKVEFLVSFYNNEISEKSEIFDDQFSVERPDGSNFTLKIRSTKLEDSAMYFCASSETAMTDTQYFGPGTRLTVL.

The chain uses TRBV7-8 and TRBJ2-7; 8 bases line up with TRBD2. The CDR3 sequence is 18 residues long. Germline V gene sequence: CDR1 SGHVS, CDR2 FQNEAQ. V was pared by 4 bases and J by 0 bases, with 14 bases of the junction left unmatched. CDR3 region: CASSSPMGYSGVSYEQYF. For the CDR3, the DNA is TGTGCCAGCAGCTCCCCGATGGGGTATAGCGGGGTCTCCTACGAGCAGTACTTC. Full variable domain (remainder filled in from reference TRBV7-8 and TRBJ2-7): GAGVSQSPRYKVAKRGQDVALRCDPISGHVSLFWYQQALGQGPEFLTYFQNEAQLDKSGLPSDRFFAERPEGSVSTLKIQRTQQEDSAVYLCASSSPMGYSGVSYEQYFGPGTRLTVT.

The chain has TRBV10-2 and TRBJ2-1, with 12 nucleotides matching TRBD2. From germline, CDR1 is WSHSY and CDR2 SAAADI. The CDR3 spans 16 residues. After removal of 6 bases from V and 5 bases from J, the junction contained 8 bases not matched to a gene. CDR3 in amino acids: CASRPGLAGLHNEQFF. CDR3 nucleotides: TGCGCCAGCAGACCCGGACTAGCGGGATTGCACAATGAGCAGTTCTTC.

The rearrangement uses TRBV25-1 and TRBJ1-2, with 8 bases that match TRBD1. The germline V gene encodes CDR1 MGHDK and CDR2 SYGVNS. With 3 bases clipped from V and 2 bases from J, the junction kept 5 bases outside the gene matches. This CDR3 has 15 residues. CDR3 sequence reads: CASSDPGQGNYGYTF. For the CDR3, the DNA is TGTGCCAGCAGTGATCCTGGACAGGGCAACTATGGCTACACCTTC.

The rearrangement links TRBV19 to TRBJ2-2; 9 bases align to TRBD2. V gave up 4 bases and J gave up 6 bases; unmatched junction bases: 3. CDR1 and CDR2 (germline): LNHDA, SQIVND (reference sequence). CDR3 size: 14 residues. The CDR3 DNA reads as TGTGCCAGTAGTAAGCGGGGGGCCGCCGGGGAGCTGTTTTTT. This gives the protein CASSKRGAAGELFF.

This chain joins TRBV5-4 and TRBJ2-7; 11 bases map to TRBD1. The trim removed 0 bases at V and 5 bases at J, leaving 7 bases unmatched. Germline V CDR1 and CDR2: SGHNT, YYREEE (reference sequence). This CDR3 region has 16 residues. CDR3 residues: CASSLEGQGAYDEQYF. DNA of the CDR3: TGTGCCAGCAGCTTGGAAGGACAGGGGGCTTATGACGAGCAGTACTTC.

The chain couples TRBV2 to TRBJ2-1; D possibly corresponds to TRBD2 (6 bases). The V and J ends lost 3 bases and 9 bases respectively, with 9 bases between them. The CDR3 contains 12 residues. Germline CDR1 and CDR2: SNHLY and FYNNEI. CDR3 in DNA: TGTGCCAGCAGTGAGATCGGGAGTGAGCAGTTCTTC. It is translated as CASSEIGSEQFF.

V is TRBV6-5 and J is TRBJ1-1; 8 nucleotides agree with TRBD1. With V trimmed by 6 bases and J by 5 bases, 8 bases remained unmatched. Germline-derived CDR1 and CDR2 are MNHEY and SVGAGI. This CDR3 is built from 14 residues. The CDR3 bases are TGTGCCAGCAGCCAGCGACAGGGGATGACTGAAGCTTTCTTT. Amino acid sequence: CASSQRQGMTEAFF.

The chain combines TRBV6-1 with TRBJ2-7; 7 bases are a match to TRBD1. The CDR3 sequence is 14 residues long. Trimming at V came to 1 base and at J to 0 bases, leaving 0 bases not matched to a gene. In germline, CDR1 is MNHNS, CDR2 SASEGT. The CDR3 DNA reads as TGTGCCAGCAGTGAAGGGGACAGCTCCTACGAGCAGTACTTC. The encoded protein is CASSEGDSSYEQYF.